This entry concerns a single T cell receptor beta chain. The antigen remains undetermined. All the people who gave samples were healthy bone marrow donors. PCR used 60 Vbeta primers and 13 Jbeta primers. Generated by immunoSEQ multiplex PCR, the TCRdb table keeps only in-frame clones and is missing some. The profile covers around 99,000 clones, with around 86% appearing a single time and more than 2% taken by the ten largest. In germline, CDR1 is SGHRS, CDR2 YFSETQ. The length of the CDR3 is 17 residues. After removal of 4 bases from V and 5 bases from J, the junction contained 7 bases not matched to a gene. The sample belongs to a study of cytomegalovirus exposure and HLA in healthy donors. Findings and limits, study-wide: Earlier results showed most TCR beta V segments being productive about 87% or about 30% of the time. TCR beta chains numbering more than 150 were designated cytomegalovirus-associated. Diagnosis of cytomegalovirus status made by the classifier reportedly showed high specificity and sensitivity.

The sequence came from a woman aged 25-40 years in good health and CMV-seronegative. Sequencing was carried out using PBMCs. The chain uses TRBV5-1 and TRBJ2-2; the match to TRBD2 covers 14 bases. CDR3 nucleotide sequence: TGCGCCAGCAGCCCCGGGACTAGCGGGAGAGGTACCGGGGAGCTGTTTTTT. Protein sequence: CASSPGTSGRGTGELFF. The full variable domain, rest sourced from reference TRBV5-1 and TRBJ2-2, is KAGVTQTPRYLIKTRGQQVTLSCSPISGHRSVSWYQQTPGQGLQFLFEYFSETQRNKGNFPGRFSGRQFSNSRSEMNVSTLELGDSALYLCASSPGTSGRGTGELFFGEGSRLTVL.